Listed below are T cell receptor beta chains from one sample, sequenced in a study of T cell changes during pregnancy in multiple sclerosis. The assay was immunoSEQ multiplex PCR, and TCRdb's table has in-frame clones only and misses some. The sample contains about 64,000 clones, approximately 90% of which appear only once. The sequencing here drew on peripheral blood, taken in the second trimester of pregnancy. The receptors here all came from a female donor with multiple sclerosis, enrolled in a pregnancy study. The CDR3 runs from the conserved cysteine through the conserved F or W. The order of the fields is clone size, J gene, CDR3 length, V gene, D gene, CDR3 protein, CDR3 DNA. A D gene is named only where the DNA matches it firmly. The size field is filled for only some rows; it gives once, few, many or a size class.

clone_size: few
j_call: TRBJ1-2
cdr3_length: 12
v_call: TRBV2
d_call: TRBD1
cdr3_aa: CARRVGQESLTF
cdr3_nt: TGTGCCAGAAGAGTTGGACAGGAAAGTCTCACCTTC

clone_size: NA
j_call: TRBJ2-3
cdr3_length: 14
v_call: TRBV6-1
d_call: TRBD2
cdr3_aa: CASSEIGGGDTQYF
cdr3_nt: TGTGCCAGCAGTGAAATCGGGGGGGGAGATACGCAGTATTTT

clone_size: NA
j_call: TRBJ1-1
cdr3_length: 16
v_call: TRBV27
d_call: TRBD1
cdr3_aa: CASGRDRDYSGTEAFF
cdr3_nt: TGTGCCAGCGGGCGTGACAGGGATTATAGTGGCACTGAAGCTTTCTTT

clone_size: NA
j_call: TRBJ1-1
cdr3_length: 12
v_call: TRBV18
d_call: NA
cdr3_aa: CASSPREAEAFF
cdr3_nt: TGTGCCAGCTCACCCCGGGAGGCTGAAGCTTTCTTT

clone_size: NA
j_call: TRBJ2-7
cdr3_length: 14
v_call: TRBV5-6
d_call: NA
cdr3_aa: CASSIQGSPYEQYF
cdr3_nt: TGTGCCAGCAGCATACAGGGTTCCCCCTACGAGCAGTACTTC

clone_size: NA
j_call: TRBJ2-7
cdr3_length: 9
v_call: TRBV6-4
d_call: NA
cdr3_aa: CACQYEQYF
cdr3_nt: TGTGCCTGCCAGTACGAGCAGTACTTC

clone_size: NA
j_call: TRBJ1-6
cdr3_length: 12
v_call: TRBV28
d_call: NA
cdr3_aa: CASSPSGSPLHF
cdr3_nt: TGTGCCAGCAGCCCTTCAGGTTCACCCCTCCACTTT

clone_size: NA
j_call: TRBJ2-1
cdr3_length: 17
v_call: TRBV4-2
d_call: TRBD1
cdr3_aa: CASSQGPQDRGRNEQFF
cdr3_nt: TGTGCCAGCAGCCAAGGCCCACAGGACAGGGGGCGGAATGAGCAGTTCTTC

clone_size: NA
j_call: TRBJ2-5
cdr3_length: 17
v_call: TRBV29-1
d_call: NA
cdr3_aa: CSVDVPWRGRSQETQYF
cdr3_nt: TGCAGCGTTGACGTCCCATGGAGGGGAAGGTCCCAAGAGACCCAGTACTTC

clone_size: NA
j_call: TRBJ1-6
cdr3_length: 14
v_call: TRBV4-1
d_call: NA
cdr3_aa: CASSQEGAHSPLHF
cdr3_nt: TGCGCCAGCAGCCAAGAAGGGGCTCATTCACCCCTCCACTTT

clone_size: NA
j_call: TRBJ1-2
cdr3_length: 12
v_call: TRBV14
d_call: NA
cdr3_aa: CASSQGRYGYTF
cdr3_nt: TGTGCCAGCAGCCAGGGGCGTTACGGCTACACCTTC

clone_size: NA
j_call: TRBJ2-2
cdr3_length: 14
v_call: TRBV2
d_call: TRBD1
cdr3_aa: CASSRTGGTGELFF
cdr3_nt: TGTGCCAGCAGCCGGACAGGGGGCACCGGGGAGCTGTTTTTT

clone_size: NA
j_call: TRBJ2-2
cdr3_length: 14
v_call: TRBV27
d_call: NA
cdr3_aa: CASSLSKSTGELFF
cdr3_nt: TGTGCCAGCAGTTTATCGAAGAGCACCGGGGAGCTGTTTTTT

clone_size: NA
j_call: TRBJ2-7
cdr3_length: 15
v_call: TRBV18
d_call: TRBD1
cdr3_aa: CASSQGAGNSYEQYF
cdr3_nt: TGTGCCAGCTCACAGGGGGCTGGGAACTCCTACGAGCAGTACTTC

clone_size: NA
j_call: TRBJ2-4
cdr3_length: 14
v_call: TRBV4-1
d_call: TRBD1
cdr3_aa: CASSPTQVRDRVNF
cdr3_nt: TGCGCCAGCAGCCCGACGCAAGTTCGGGACAGGGTGAACTTC

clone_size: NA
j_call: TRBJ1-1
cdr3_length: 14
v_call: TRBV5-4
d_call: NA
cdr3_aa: CASSLAGLRTEAFF
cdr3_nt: TGTGCCAGCAGCTTGGCCGGACTGCGCACTGAAGCTTTCTTT

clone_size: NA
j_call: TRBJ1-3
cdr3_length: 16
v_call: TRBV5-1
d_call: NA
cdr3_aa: CASSIGGSFSGNTIYF
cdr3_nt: TGCGCCAGCAGCATCGGGGGGTCCTTCTCTGGAAACACCATATATTTT

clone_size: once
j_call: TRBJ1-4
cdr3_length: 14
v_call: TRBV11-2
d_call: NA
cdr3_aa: CASSIGQPREKLFF
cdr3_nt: TGTGCCAGCAGCATAGGACAGCCTAGGGAAAAACTGTTTTTT

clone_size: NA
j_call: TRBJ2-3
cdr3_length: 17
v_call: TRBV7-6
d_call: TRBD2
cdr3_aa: CASSFYGLAGDTDTQYF
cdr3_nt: TGTGCCAGCAGCTTCTACGGACTAGCGGGTGACACAGATACGCAGTATTTT

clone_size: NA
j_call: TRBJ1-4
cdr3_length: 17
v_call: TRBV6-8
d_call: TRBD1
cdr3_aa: CASSYARMDRGREKLFF
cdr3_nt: TGTGCCAGCAGTTACGCTCGGATGGACAGGGGGAGGGAAAAACTGTTTTTT

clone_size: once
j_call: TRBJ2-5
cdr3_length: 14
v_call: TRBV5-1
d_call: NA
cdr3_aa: CASSLAWGVETQYF
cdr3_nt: TGCGCCAGCAGCTTGGCTTGGGGCGTGGAGACCCAGTACTTC

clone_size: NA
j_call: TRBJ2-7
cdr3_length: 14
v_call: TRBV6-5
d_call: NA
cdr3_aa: CASSTGFLGHEQYF
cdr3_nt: TGTGCCAGCAGTACGGGTTTTCTAGGTCACGAGCAGTACTTC

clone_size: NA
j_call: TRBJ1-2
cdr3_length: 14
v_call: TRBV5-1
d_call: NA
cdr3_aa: CASSLVQENYGYTF
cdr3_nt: TGCGCCAGCAGCTTGGTACAGGAGAACTATGGCTACACCTTC

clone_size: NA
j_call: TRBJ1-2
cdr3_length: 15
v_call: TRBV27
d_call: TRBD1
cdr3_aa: CASSPIGQGGYGYTF
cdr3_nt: TGTGCCAGCAGTCCCATAGGACAGGGTGGGTATGGCTACACCTTC

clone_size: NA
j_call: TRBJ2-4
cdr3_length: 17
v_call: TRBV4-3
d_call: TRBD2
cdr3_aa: CASSEWTSGDSTGIQYF
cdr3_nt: TGCGCCAGCAGCGAATGGACTAGCGGGGATAGTACGGGCATTCAGTACTTC

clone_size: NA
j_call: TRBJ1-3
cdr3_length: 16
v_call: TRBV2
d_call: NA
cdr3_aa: CASSEFVGPSGNTIYF
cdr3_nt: TGTGCCAGCAGTGAATTCGTGGGCCCCTCTGGAAACACCATATATTTT

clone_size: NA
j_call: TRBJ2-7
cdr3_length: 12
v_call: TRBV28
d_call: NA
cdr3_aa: CASSLTGYEQYF
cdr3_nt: TGTGCCAGCAGTTTAACAGGGTACGAGCAGTACTTC

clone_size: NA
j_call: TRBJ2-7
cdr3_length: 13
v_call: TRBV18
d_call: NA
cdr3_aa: CASSQAGFGEQYF
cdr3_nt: TGTGCCAGCTCACAAGCAGGGTTTGGCGAGCAGTACTTC

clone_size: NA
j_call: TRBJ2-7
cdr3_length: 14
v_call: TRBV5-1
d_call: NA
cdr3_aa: CASSLGAETYEQYF
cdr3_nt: TGCGCCAGCAGCTTGGGAGCGGAAACCTACGAGCAGTACTTC

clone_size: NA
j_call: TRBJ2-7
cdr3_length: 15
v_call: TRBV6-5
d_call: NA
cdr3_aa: CASSYSAGWSYEQYF
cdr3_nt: TGTGCCAGCAGTTACTCGGCAGGGTGGTCCTACGAGCAGTACTTC

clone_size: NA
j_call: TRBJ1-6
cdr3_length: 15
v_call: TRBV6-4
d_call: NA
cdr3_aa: CASSEGDLNSSPLHF
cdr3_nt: TGTGCCAGCAGTGAAGGGGACTTAAACAGTTCACCCCTCCACTTT

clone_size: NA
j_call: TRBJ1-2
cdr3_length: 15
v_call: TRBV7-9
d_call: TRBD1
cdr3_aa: CASSSRTGFNYGYTF
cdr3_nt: TGTGCCAGCAGCTCGCGGACAGGGTTCAACTATGGCTACACCTTC

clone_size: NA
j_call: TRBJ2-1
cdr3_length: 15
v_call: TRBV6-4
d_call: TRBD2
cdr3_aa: CASSDKAGGRGEQFF
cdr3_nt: TGTGCCAGCAGTGACAAAGCGGGGGGGCGAGGTGAGCAGTTCTTC

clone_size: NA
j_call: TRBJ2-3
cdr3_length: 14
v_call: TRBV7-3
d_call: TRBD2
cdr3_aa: CASSRGLATDTQYF
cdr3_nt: TGTGCCAGCAGCCGGGGACTAGCTACAGATACGCAGTATTTT

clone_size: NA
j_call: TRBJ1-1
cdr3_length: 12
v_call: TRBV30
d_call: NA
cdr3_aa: CAWSFAGDEAFF
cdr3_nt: TGTGCCTGGAGTTTTGCGGGTGACGAAGCTTTCTTT

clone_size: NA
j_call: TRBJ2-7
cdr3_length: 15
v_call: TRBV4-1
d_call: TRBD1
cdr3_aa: CASSPGTGPFYEQYF
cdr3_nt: TGCGCCAGCAGCCCTGGGACAGGACCATTCTACGAGCAGTACTTC

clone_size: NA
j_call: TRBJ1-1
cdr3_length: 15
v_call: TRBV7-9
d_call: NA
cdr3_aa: CASSLLTGGYTEAFF
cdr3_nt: TGTGCCAGCAGCTTACTTACCGGGGGTTACACTGAAGCTTTCTTT

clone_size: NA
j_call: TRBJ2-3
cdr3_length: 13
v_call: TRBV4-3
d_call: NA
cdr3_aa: CASSQAFRDTQYF
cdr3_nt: TGCGCCAGCAGCCAAGCGTTTAGAGATACGCAGTATTTT

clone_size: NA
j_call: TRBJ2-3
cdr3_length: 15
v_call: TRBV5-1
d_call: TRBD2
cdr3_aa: CASRPGLAGTDTQYF
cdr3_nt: TGCGCCAGCAGGCCCGGACTAGCAGGCACAGATACGCAGTATTTT

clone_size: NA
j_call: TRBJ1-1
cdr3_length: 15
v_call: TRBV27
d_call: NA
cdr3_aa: CASSLSKGAGTEAFF
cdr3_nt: TGTGCCAGCAGTTTATCGAAAGGGGCGGGGACTGAAGCTTTCTTT

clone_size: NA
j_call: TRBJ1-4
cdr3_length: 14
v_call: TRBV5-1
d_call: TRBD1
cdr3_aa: CASSPTGTAEKLFF
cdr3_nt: TGCGCCAGCAGCCCGACCGGGACAGCCGAAAAACTGTTTTTT

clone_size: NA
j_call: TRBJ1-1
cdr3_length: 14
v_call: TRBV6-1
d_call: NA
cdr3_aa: CASRTGRVGTEAFF
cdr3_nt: TGTGCCAGCAGAACAGGGAGGGTAGGCACTGAAGCTTTCTTT

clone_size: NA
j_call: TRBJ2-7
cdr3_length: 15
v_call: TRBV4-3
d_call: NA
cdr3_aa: CASSQVFSGEGEQYF
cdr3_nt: TGCGCCAGCAGCCAAGTCTTCTCAGGTGAGGGCGAGCAGTACTTC

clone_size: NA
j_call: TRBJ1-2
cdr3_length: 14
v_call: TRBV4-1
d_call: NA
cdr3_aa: CASSQESTVYGYTF
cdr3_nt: TGCGCCAGCAGCCAAGAAAGTACAGTCTATGGCTACACCTTC

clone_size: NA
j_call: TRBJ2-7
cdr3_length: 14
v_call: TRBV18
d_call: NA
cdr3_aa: CASSPTPNSYEQYF
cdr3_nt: TGTGCCAGCTCACCCACACCGAACTCCTACGAGCAGTACTTC

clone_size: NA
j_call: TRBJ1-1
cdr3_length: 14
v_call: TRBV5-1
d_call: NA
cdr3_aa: CASSLVIGIAEAFF
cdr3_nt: TGCGCCAGCAGCTTGGTGATCGGGATCGCTGAAGCTTTCTTT

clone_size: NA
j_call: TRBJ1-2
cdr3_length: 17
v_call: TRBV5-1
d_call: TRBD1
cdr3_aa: CASSPRTGAFVGYGYTF
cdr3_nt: TGCGCCAGCAGCCCAAGGACAGGGGCGTTCGTCGGCTATGGCTACACCTTC

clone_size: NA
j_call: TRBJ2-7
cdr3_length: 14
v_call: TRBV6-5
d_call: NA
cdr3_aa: CASSPGGDVIEQYF
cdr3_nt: TGTGCCAGCAGCCCAGGAGGGGATGTCATCGAGCAGTACTTC

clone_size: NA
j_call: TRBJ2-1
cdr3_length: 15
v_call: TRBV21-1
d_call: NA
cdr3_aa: CAPLPGQGFWDEQFF
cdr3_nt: TGTGCCCCACTTCCGGGACAGGGATTTTGGGATGAGCAGTTCTTC

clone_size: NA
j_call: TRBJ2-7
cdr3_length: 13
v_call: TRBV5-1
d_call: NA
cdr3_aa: CASSYGLTYEQYF
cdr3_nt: TGCGCCAGCAGCTATGGACTTACCTACGAGCAGTACTTC

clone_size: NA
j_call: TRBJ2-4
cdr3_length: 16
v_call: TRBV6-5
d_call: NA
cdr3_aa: CASSYSRGLAKNIQYF
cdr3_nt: TGTGCCAGCAGTTACAGCCGAGGGCTAGCCAAAAACATTCAGTACTTC

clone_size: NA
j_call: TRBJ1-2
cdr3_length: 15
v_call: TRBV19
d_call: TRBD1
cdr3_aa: CASSRLGQGAIGYTF
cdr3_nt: TGTGCCAGTAGTCGGTTGGGGCAGGGGGCTATTGGCTACACCTTC

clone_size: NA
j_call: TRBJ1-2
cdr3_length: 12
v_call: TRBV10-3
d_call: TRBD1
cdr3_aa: CAAAGQDYRYTF
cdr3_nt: TGTGCGGCGGCGGGACAGGACTACCGCTACACCTTC

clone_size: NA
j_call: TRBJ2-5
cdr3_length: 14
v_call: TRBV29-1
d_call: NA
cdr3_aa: CSVEAPSAEETQYF
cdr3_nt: TGCAGCGTTGAAGCCCCATCTGCAGAAGAGACCCAGTACTTC